Below, 10 T cell receptor beta chains from the same sample are listed, as sequenced in a study of post-analysis software for immune sequencing data. Study findings and constraints: Roughly 5 TRBV segments, TRBV5-6, TRBV5-1 and TRBV20-1 among them, were found more frequent in patients than controls.

Their cognate antigens are unknown. Libraries were made from TCR beta cDNA, and they carried unique molecular identifiers. A single record per CDR3 protein comes from TCRdb applying MiXCR to the PCR reads. The data show roughly 800,000 distinct CDR3 sequences, approximately 57% seen once. Sequencing was performed on blood. The origin of the receptors is a girl between 10 and 17 years old with multiple sclerosis.

The chain is built from TRBV29-1 and TRBJ2-1; 7 positions match TRBD2. Germline trimming cut 7 bases from V and 4 bases from J; bases unmatched to any gene: 4. Per the germline V gene, CDR1 is SQVTM and CDR2 is ANQGSEA. The CDR3 is 12 amino acids. CDR3 loop: CSDSSGYNEQFF. The DNA for the CDR3 is TGCAGCGATTCTAGCGGATACAATGAGCAGTTCTTC.

The sample holds a few counts of this clonotype. CDR3 amino acids: CASSLRPGQLYEQYF. DNA for the CDR3: TGTGCCAGCAGCCTTCGCCCGGGACAGCTCTACGAGCAGTACTTC. The chain links TRBV7-8 to TRBJ2-7; 7 nucleotides align to TRBD1. The J segment lost 3 bases and the V segment lost 5 bases, leaving 10 bases of the junction unmatched. The CDR3 has 15 amino acids. The V gene's germline CDR1 is SGHVS and CDR2 FQNEAQ.

This clonotype was detected once. The chain links TRBV5-1 to TRBJ2-1; 11 nucleotides line up with TRBD2. The germline gives CDR1 SGHRS, CDR2 YFSETQ. The CDR3 loop spans 18 amino acids. Trimming at V came to 2 bases and at J to 4 bases, leaving 11 bases not matched to a gene. The CDR3 loop reads CASSFASGRTPGYNEQFF. Written as DNA, the CDR3 is TGCGCCAGCAGCTTTGCTAGCGGGAGGACCCCGGGGTACAATGAGCAGTTCTTC.

This clonotype was seen more than once but under ten times. This sequence joins TRBV10-3 and TRBJ2-1; no clear D gene. The germline V gene has CDR1 ENHRY and CDR2 SYGVKD. V was cut by 2 bases and J by 4 bases, with 9 bases left in between. CDR3 length equals 14 residues. As DNA, the CDR3 is TGTGCCATCAGTGAGGCAACCCAGTACAATGAGCAGTTCTTC. It encodes CAISEATQYNEQFF.

The chain joins TRBV20-1 to TRBJ2-7; unclear D gene. Trimming took off 2 bases at V and 3 bases at J, with 11 bases between the two ends. From germline, CDR1 is DFQATT and CDR2 SNEGSKA (reference sequence). This CDR3 region has 13 residues. The CDR3 spells CSARNSLVYEQYF. The CDR3, as DNA: TGCAGTGCTAGAAATAGCCTAGTCTACGAGCAGTACTTC.

The DNA of the CDR3 is TGCAGCGTTGCCTCACTCGCACTGCCCCTGACTAGCGGAGTTACAAAAGAGACCCAGTACTTC. It yields the protein CSVASLALPLTSGVTKETQYF. The chain is built from TRBV29-1 and TRBJ2-7, with 9 nucleotides matching TRBD2. The J call could be wrong; TRBJ2-5 is a better fit for the DNA end. The germline V gene encodes CDR1 SQVTM and CDR2 ANQGSEA. This CDR3 contains 21 residues.

The chain joins TRBV20-1 to TRBJ1-2, with D possibly TRBD1 on 5 matching bases. Germline V gives CDR1 DFQATT, CDR2 SNEGSKA (reference sequence). The length of the CDR3 is 16 residues. Trimming removed 4 bases at V and 4 bases at J, with 22 bases between. The CDR3 DNA follows: TGCAGTGCTACCCAGCCCAGGCAGGGCCTCACCTATGGCTACACCTTC. As protein: CSATQPRQGLTYGYTF.

The rearrangement links TRBV20-1 to TRBJ1-5; D possibly corresponds to TRBD1 (5 bases). In germline, CDR1 is DFQATT, CDR2 SNEGSKA (reference sequence). CDR3 length: 15 amino acids. Trimming took off 2 bases at V and 0 bases at J, with 11 bases between the two ends. The CDR3 is CSARSGLYSNQPQHF. The CDR3 DNA reads TGCAGTGCTAGATCAGGGCTCTATAGCAATCAGCCCCAGCATTTT.

The chain couples TRBV5-5 to TRBJ2-5; 7 nucleotides match TRBD1. V was clipped by 3 bases and J by 3 bases; unmatched bases: 5. This CDR3 contains 14 residues. The germline V gene has CDR1 SGHKS and CDR2 YYEKEE (reference sequence). The CDR3 loop reads CASSSGQNKETQYF. Written as DNA, the CDR3 is TGTGCCAGCAGCTCGGGACAGAACAAAGAGACCCAGTACTTC.

This chain uses TRBV12-3 or TRBV12-4 with TRBJ2-3; 7 positions agree with TRBD2. The CDR3 sequence is 16 residues long. V trimming: 3 bases; J trimming: 0 bases; junction bases outside the gene matches: 6. The CDR3 sequence is CASSFRRGSSTDTQYF. The CDR3 coding sequence is TGTGCCAGCAGTTTCAGGCGCGGGAGTAGCACAGATACGCAGTATTTT.